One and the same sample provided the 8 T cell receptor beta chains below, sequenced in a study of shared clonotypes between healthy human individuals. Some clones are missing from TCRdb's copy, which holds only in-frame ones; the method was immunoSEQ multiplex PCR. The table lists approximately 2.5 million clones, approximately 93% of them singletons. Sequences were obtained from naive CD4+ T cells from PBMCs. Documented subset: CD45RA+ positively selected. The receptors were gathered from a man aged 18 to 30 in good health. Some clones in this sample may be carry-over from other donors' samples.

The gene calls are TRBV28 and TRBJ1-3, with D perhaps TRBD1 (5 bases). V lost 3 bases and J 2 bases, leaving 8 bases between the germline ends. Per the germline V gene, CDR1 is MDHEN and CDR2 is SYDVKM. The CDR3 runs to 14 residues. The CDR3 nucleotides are TGTGCCAGCAGTTTTTGGGGACCTGGAAACACCATATATTTT. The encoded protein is CASSFWGPGNTIYF.

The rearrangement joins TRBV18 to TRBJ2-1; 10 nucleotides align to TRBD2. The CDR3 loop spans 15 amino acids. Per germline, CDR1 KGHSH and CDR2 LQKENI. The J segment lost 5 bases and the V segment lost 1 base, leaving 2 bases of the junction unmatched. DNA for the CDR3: TGTGCCAGCTCACCACTAGCGGGAGGACACAATGAGCAGTTCTTC. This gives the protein CASSPLAGGHNEQFF.

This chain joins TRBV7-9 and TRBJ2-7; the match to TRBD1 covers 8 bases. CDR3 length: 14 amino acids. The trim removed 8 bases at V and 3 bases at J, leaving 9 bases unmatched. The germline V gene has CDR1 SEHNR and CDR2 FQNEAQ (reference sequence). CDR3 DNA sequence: TGTGCCAGCGCCAGGGGGCTCCTAGACTACGAGCAGTACTTC. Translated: CASARGLLDYEQYF.

CDR3 sequence reads: CASSLKIDRNDGYTF. The CDR3 region has the DNA TGTGCCAGCAGCCTAAAAATTGACAGGAACGATGGCTACACCTTC. J is TRBJ1-2 and V is TRBV5-4; TRBD1 is a possible D gene (6 bases). Trimming left V 4 bases short and J 6 bases short, with 19 bases between. Germline V CDR1 and CDR2: SGHNT, YYREEE (reference sequence). The CDR3 consists of 15 residues.

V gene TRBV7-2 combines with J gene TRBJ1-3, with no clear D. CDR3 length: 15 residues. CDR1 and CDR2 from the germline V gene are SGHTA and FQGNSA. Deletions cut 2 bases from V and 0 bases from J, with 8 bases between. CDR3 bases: TGTGCCAGCAGCTTAAGGGTCTTCTCTGGAAACACCATATATTTT. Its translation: CASSLRVFSGNTIYF.

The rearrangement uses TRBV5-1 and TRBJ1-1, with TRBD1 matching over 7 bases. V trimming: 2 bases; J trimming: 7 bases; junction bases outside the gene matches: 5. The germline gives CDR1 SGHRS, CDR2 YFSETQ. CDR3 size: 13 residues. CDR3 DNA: TGCGCCAGCAGCTTTACAGGGGACCTTGAAGCTTTCTTT. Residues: CASSFTGDLEAFF.

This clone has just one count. CDR3 nucleotides: TGTGCCAGCAGCGTATCCCTCACCGCAAGGGAGACCCAGTACTTC. Amino acid sequence: CASSVSLTARETQYF. This rearrangement joins TRBV9 to TRBJ2-5; D is ambiguous. Trimming stripped 1 base from V and 5 bases from J, with 15 bases between. The germline CDR1 and CDR2 sequences are SGDLS and YYNGEE. This CDR3 has 15 residues.

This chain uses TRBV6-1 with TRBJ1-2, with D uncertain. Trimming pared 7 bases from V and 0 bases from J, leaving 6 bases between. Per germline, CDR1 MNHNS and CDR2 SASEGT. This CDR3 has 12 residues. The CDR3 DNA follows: TGTGCCAGCAACCTTCCTAACTATGGCTACACCTTC. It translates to CASNLPNYGYTF.